This T cell receptor (beta chain) was retrieved from a study of cytomegalovirus exposure and HLA in healthy donors. Overall study: The platform used for the 110 or so validation repertoires matched that of the approximately 710 first-cohort repertoires, a later analysis reported.

Study observations and caveats: The study flagged about 150 TCR beta chains as cytomegalovirus-associated.

Libraries were prepared by immunoSEQ multiplex PCR; TCRdb keeps only in-frame clonotypes and omits some of them. There are approximately 190,000 clones in the sample; roughly 82% occur only once, and approximately 7% lies in the top ten. The CDR3 runs to 16 residues. After removal of 4 bases from V and 1 base from J, the junction contained 10 bases not matched to a gene. CDR1 SGHKS and CDR2 YYEKEE come from the germline V gene (reference sequence). A note on this clone: The antigen is not known.

The clonotype was recovered from a man between 18 and 29 years old in good health and CMV-seropositive. The rearrangement joins TRBV5-5 to TRBJ1-2; the match to TRBD1 covers 7 bases. The sample was PBMCs. The chain's CDR3 is CASSQERGQNNYGYTF. For the CDR3, the DNA is TGTGCCAGCAGCCAAGAGAGGGGACAGAATAACTATGGCTACACCTTC.